A selection of T cell receptor beta chains follows, all from one sample in a study of blood T cell repertoires in COVID-19. Measured with immunoSEQ multiplex PCR; TCRdb has only the in-frame clones, and not every one. Here the sample spans around 63,000 clones, 70% to 90% being singletons. The sample consisted of peripheral blood. These receptors were taken from a man aged 50-59 years with active COVID-19. The CDR3 runs from the conserved cysteine through the conserved F or W. A D gene is named only where the DNA matches it firmly. A row's size may be missing; if present it is once, few, many or a size class.

size,V,J,D,DNA,CDR3
-,TRBV27,TRBJ2-2,-,TGTGCCAGCAGTTTAAGATTACCGGGGGTGATCGGGGAGCTGTTTTTT,CASSLRLPGVIGELFF
-,TRBV18,TRBJ1-2,TRBD1,TGTGCCAGCTCACGACAGGGAACTACTAACTATGGCTACACCTTC,CASSRQGTTNYGYTF
-,TRBV10-3,TRBJ2-7,TRBD2,TGTGCCATCAGTGAGTCGAACCTTGGCGGGGGGCGGTCTCTTACCGAGCAGTACTTC,CAISESNLGGGRSLTEQYF
-,TRBV5-6,TRBJ2-7,-,TGTGCCAGCAGCTTAGCAGGGGTCTTAACCTACGAGCAGTACTTC,CASSLAGVLTYEQYF
-,TRBV6-5,TRBJ2-7,TRBD1,TGTGCCAGCACGCGGGCGGGACAGGTACCCTCATGGTACTTC,CASTRAGQVPSWYF
-,TRBV7-2,TRBJ2-4,TRBD2,TGTGCCAGCAGCTCCGGACTAGCGGGGGCGGGGATTCAGTACTTC,CASSSGLAGAGIQYF
-,TRBV6-4,TRBJ1-1,-,TGTGCCAGCAGTAAGGACAGATTGAACACTGAAGCTTTCTTT,CASSKDRLNTEAFF
few,TRBV6-5,TRBJ2-3,-,TGTGCCAGCAGTTACGCTACCGGGCCTCAGGGGGATACGCAGTATTTT,CASSYATGPQGDTQYF
-,TRBV2,TRBJ2-6,TRBD1,TGTGCCGGACAGGGCACTGGGGCCAACGTCCTGACTTTC,CAGQGTGANVLTF
-,TRBV6-2/TRBV6-3,TRBJ1-5,-,TGTGCCAGCAGTTCGGCGAACCCTACAGGGATTTATAGCAATCAGCCCCAGCATTTT,CASSSANPTGIYSNQPQHF
-,TRBV5-1,TRBJ2-6,-,TGCGCCAGCAGTCTTTCCGGACAAACGAGGTACTCTGGGGCCAACGTCCTGACTTTC,CASSLSGQTRYSGANVLTF
-,TRBV6-5,TRBJ1-6,-,TGTGCCAGCAGTTACGGGGCCGGCAGGGAATCACCCCTCCACTTT,CASSYGAGRESPLHF
-,TRBV5-6,TRBJ2-3,TRBD2,TGTGCCAGCAGCTTTTTCAGCGGGGGGGCCGGGGATACGCAGTATTTT,CASSFFSGGAGDTQYF
-,TRBV18,TRBJ1-1,-,TGTGCCAGCTCACCAGAACTCGGTACGAACACTGAAGCTTTCTTT,CASSPELGTNTEAFF
-,TRBV29-1,TRBJ1-6,-,TGCAGCGTTGAAGATCAAGGGGGATCACCCCTCCACTTT,CSVEDQGGSPLHF
-,TRBV7-2,TRBJ2-1,TRBD2,TGTGCCAGCAACTCCGAGAGGCTAGCGGGGGGGGCTCGTAATGAGCAGTTCTTC,CASNSERLAGGARNEQFF
-,TRBV15,TRBJ2-1,-,TGTGCCACCAGCAGAGTTTTCTGGGAGATCTTCTACAATGAGCAGTTCTTC,CATSRVFWEIFYNEQFF
once,TRBV5-5,TRBJ2-1,-,TGTGCCAGCAGCTCGCTTGGGCTCCGGGACAAGTACAATGAGCAGTTCTTC,CASSSLGLRDKYNEQFF
-,TRBV6-6,TRBJ2-1,TRBD2,TGTGCCAGCAGTTACTCGCCAGCGGGGGTCAATGAGCAGTTCTTC,CASSYSPAGVNEQFF
-,TRBV7-9,TRBJ2-3,-,TGTGCCAGCAGCTACCGGGATACGCAGTATTTT,CASSYRDTQYF
few,TRBV5-6,TRBJ1-5,-,TGTGCCAGCAGTGACGGGGGGAGCAATCAGCCCCAGCATTTT,CASSDGGSNQPQHF
-,TRBV20-1,TRBJ1-3,-,TGCAGTGCCGGGGACAGAAACACCATATATTTT,CSAGDRNTIYF
-,TRBV3-1/TRBV3-2,TRBJ1-5,-,TGTGCCAGCAGCCCGGCGGGCGGAGGCAATCAGCCCCAGCATTTT,CASSPAGGGNQPQHF
few,TRBV5-4,TRBJ2-1,TRBD2,TGTGCCAGCAGCTTGGGCGGGGGAGACTACAATGAGCAGTTCTTC,CASSLGGGDYNEQFF
-,TRBV11-2,TRBJ2-7,-,TGTGCCACCGGACACAGCTCCTACGAGCAGTACTTC,CATGHSSYEQYF
-,TRBV7-3,TRBJ2-5,-,TGTGCCAGCAGCGTAGATGTTTCGGAGACCCAGTACTTC,CASSVDVSETQYF
-,TRBV27,TRBJ2-1,TRBD1,TGTGCCAGCAGTTCGAGACAGGGCTACAATGAGCAGTTCTTC,CASSSRQGYNEQFF
-,TRBV4-2,TRBJ2-7,-,TGTGCCAGCAGCCATCCAGGGGTTTCTGGGGTCGTCGAGCAGTACTTC,CASSHPGVSGVVEQYF